A single sample gave rise to the 27 T cell receptor beta chains below, sequenced in a study of metastatic and nonmetastatic thyroid tumors. There were no patients who had received any treatment before thyroid surgery. TCRdb used MiXCR to call clones anew from the PCR reads. The sample lists over 65,000 clones; about 12% were seen once. The material sequenced was tumor tissue. The receptor source for this set is a female donor with papillary thyroid cancer or a benign thyroid nodule (not recorded which). Some clones in this sample may be carry-over from other donors' samples.

This clone was counted ten times or more. The rearrangement links TRBV10-3 to TRBJ2-1, with D uncertain. The V end lost 4 bases, the J end lost 6 bases, and 10 bases lay between the germline ends. Germline CDR1 and CDR2: ENHRY and SYGVKD. The CDR3 covers 13 residues. In nucleotides, the CDR3 is TGTGCCATCAGTGCAAGGGTTGGCAATGAGCAGTTCTTC. Protein: CAISARVGNEQFF.

This clone has a count of ten or more. The chain recombines TRBV11-1 with TRBJ2-1; D not certain. V lost 6 bases to trimming and J lost 2 bases, with 11 bases between them. Germline V gene lookup returns CDR1 SGHAT and CDR2 FQDESV (reference sequence). This CDR3 region has 14 residues. CDR3 DNA sequence: TGTGCCAGCAGGGCTGACCGTACCTACAATGAGCAGTTCTTC. This codes for CASRADRTYNEQFF. Together with reference TRBV11-1 and TRBJ2-1, the CDR3 gives the full variable domain: EAEVAQSPRYKITEKSQAVAFWCDPISGHATLYWYRQILGQGPELLVQFQDESVVDDSQLPKDRFSAERLKGVDSTLKIQPAELGDSAMYLCASRADRTYNEQFFGPGTRLTVL.

This clone was picked up many times. The genes are TRBV5-6 and TRBJ1-2; D is ambiguous. This CDR3 is built from 11 residues. V dropped 2 bases and J dropped 5 bases, with 4 bases sitting between them. The V gene's germline CDR1 is SGHDT and CDR2 YYEEEE. The CDR3 region has the DNA TGTGCCAGCAGCTTAAGATATGGCTACACCTTC. Amino acid sequence: CASSLRYGYTF.

Comment on this clone: This may come from a read error, since a much larger clone is one base off. The CDR3 DNA sequence: TGTGCCAGCAGCCCTGACAGGTTAGTTAGAGAGACCCAGTACTTC. Protein product: CASSPDRLVRETQYF. V usage is TRBV11-2 and J usage is TRBJ2-5; D perhaps matches TRBD1 (6 bases). Germline V gene sequence: CDR1 SGHAT, CDR2 FQNNGV. Trimming cost V 5 bases and J 4 bases, with 17 bases left between them. The CDR3 length is 15 residues.

This clone was seen repeatedly, ten times or more. The chain has TRBV30 and TRBJ1-4; TRBD1 agrees at 10 bases. Looked up from germline, CDR1 is GTSNPN and CDR2 is SVGIG (reference sequence). The length of the CDR3 is 15 residues. With 3 bases clipped from V and 4 bases from J, the junction kept 5 bases outside the gene matches. The CDR3 here is CAWSRDRGFNEKLFF. In DNA form, the CDR3 reads TGTGCCTGGAGCCGGGACAGGGGATTTAATGAAAAACTGTTTTTT.

About this clone itself: Relative to the germline gene, one junction end is altered; a read error may explain this. CDR3 DNA: TGTGCCATCAGCTTGCCTATCGGGGCCTACGAGCAGTACTTC. Translating gives CAISLPIGAYEQYF. The V and J genes are TRBV11-3 and TRBJ2-7; maybe TRBD2 (5 bases). The V gene's germline CDR1 is SGHNT and CDR2 YENEEA. There are 14 residues in the CDR3. Filled out from reference TRBV11-3 and TRBJ2-7, the complete variable domain reads EAGVVQSPRYKIIEKKQPVAFWCNPISGHNTLYWYLQNLGQGPELLIRYENEEAVDDSQLPKDRFSAERLKGVDSTLKIQPAELGDSAVYLCAISLPIGAYEQYFGPGTRLTVT.

As concerns this clone: A much larger clone is a single base away; this may be a read error. The chain is built from TRBV24-1 and TRBJ1-1, with D uncertain. The CDR3 sequence is 14 residues long. Per the germline V gene, CDR1 is KGHDR and CDR2 is SFDVKD. With 3 bases removed from V and 10 bases from J, the gap between germline ends came to 17 bases. This chain's CDR3 is CATSDPRYRALAFF. CDR3 coding DNA: TGTGCCACCAGTGATCCCCGGTACAGAGCTTTAGCTTTCTTT.

In this sample, this clone turned up a few times. A much larger clone sits a single nucleotide away, making a read error possible. This sequence joins TRBV2 and TRBJ2-5, with D possibly matching TRBD2 (5 bases). This CDR3 has 14 amino acids. Germline CDR1 and CDR2: SNHLY and FYNNEI. The CDR3 here is CASSVGRRVETHYF. In DNA form, the CDR3 reads TGTGCCAGCAGTGTTGGGAGAAGGGTGGAGACCCATTACTTC. Looking up the rest from reference TRBV2 and TRBJ2-5 gives the full variable domain: EPEVTQTPSHQVTQMGQEVILRCVPISNHLYFYWYRQILGQKVEFLVSFYNNEISEKSEIFDDQFSVERPDGSNFTLKIRSTKLEDSAMYFCASSVGRRVETHYFGPGTRLLVL.

This clone was recorded at least ten times. The J gene is TRBJ1-1, the V gene TRBV28; 9 bases align to TRBD1. CDR1 and CDR2 from the germline V gene are MDHEN and SYDVKM. This CDR3 comprises 13 residues. V trimming: 10 bases; J trimming: 5 bases; junction bases outside the gene matches: 8. The chain's CDR3 is CATNRGLGTEAFF. The DNA for the CDR3 is TGTGCCACCAACAGGGGGCTGGGAACTGAAGCTTTCTTT. Complete variable domain (other parts from reference TRBV28 and TRBJ1-1): DVKVTQSSRYLVKRTGEKVFLECVQDMDHENMFWYRQDPGLGLRLIYFSYDVKMKEKGDIPEGYSVSREKKERFSLILESASTNQTSMYLCATNRGLGTEAFFGQGTRLTVV.

Note on this clone: A much larger clone is a single base away; this may be a read error. The chain recombines TRBV2 with TRBJ1-2, with 9 bases fitting TRBD1. The CDR3 is 15 residues long. Germline CDR1 is SNHLY and CDR2 is FYNNEI. The J segment lost 7 bases and the V segment lost 6 bases, leaving 12 bases of the junction unmatched. The CDR3 DNA reads TGTGCCAGCAGCGCCCCGGGACAGGGATCGTCTGGCTACACCTTC. It translates to CASSAPGQGSSGYTF. Full variable domain (missing parts from reference TRBV2 and TRBJ1-2): EPEVTQTPSHQVTQMGQEVILRCVPISNHLYFYWYRQILGQKVEFLVSFYNNEISEKSEIFDDQFSVERPDGSNFTLKIRSTKLEDSAMYFCASSAPGQGSSGYTFGSGTRLTVV.

Notes on this clone: A much larger clonotype is one base distant, so this may be a read error. This sequence joins TRBV29-1 and TRBJ1-2; D unresolved. This CDR3 spans 13 amino acids. The germline V and J ends were trimmed by 5 bases and 4 bases, with 14 bases remaining between them. Germline assignment: CDR1 SQVTM and CDR2 ANQGSEA. In DNA form, the CDR3 reads TGCAGCGTTAGTACCGGGAACCTCTATGGCTACACCTTC. Its protein is CSVSTGNLYGYTF.

The V call is TRBV6-2 or TRBV6-3, the J call TRBJ1-5; a weak D match, TRBD1 (6 bases). Germline CDR1 is MNHEY and CDR2 is SVGEGT. Trimming shortened V by 0 bases and J by 0 bases, and 15 bases separated the two germline ends. The CDR3 spans 18 residues. The DNA for the CDR3 is TGTGCCAGCAGTTACTCTCCGCGACAGGTGGATAGCAATCAGCCCCAGCATTTT. Encoded protein: CASSYSPRQVDSNQPQHF.

This chain joins TRBV4-1 and TRBJ1-1, with D possibly TRBD1 on 5 matching bases. The CDR3 extends over 15 amino acids. Germline CDR1 reads MGHRA; CDR2 reads YSYEKL. V dropped 1 base and J dropped 5 bases, with 14 bases sitting between them. CDR3 bases: TGCGCCAGCAGCCAAGGGGCGGGGGGTTTAACTGAAGCTTTCTTT. Encoded protein: CASSQGAGGLTEAFF.

This clone was counted only a few times. A single base separates this from a much larger clone, so it may be a read error. The genes are TRBV2 and TRBJ1-5, with a weak D call TRBD1 (6 bases). CDR3 length equals 14 residues. The V gene's germline CDR1 is SNHLY and CDR2 FYNNEI. The CDR3 DNA sequence: TGTGCCAGCAGTGAAAGGGGACACAATCAGGCCCAGCATTTT. Protein sequence: CASSERGHNQAQHF.

For this clone: Relative to the germline gene, one junction end is altered; a read error may explain this. The V gene is TRBV13, the J gene TRBJ2-6, with 11 positions matching TRBD1. The germline V gene encodes CDR1 PRHDT and CDR2 FYEKMQ (reference sequence). The CDR3 length is 19 residues. Here the CDR3 reads CANSFTWTGGFSGANVLTF. CDR3 in DNA: TGTGCCAACAGCTTTACCTGGACAGGGGGCTTCTCTGGGGCCAACGTCCTGACTTTC.

At least ten counts were recorded for this clone. The chain employs TRBV5-4 and TRBJ1-1; 8 bases line up with TRBD1. This CDR3 is built from 13 residues. In germline, CDR1 is SGHNT, CDR2 YYREEE (reference sequence). Trimming at V came to 3 bases and at J to 8 bases, leaving 6 bases not matched to a gene. The DNA of the CDR3 is TGTGCCAGCAGCTGGACAGGGAGTGGCGAAGCTTTCTTT. This translates into CASSWTGSGEAFF. The variable domain in full, completed from reference TRBV5-4 and TRBJ1-1, reads ETGVTQSPTHLIKTRGQQVTLRCSSQSGHNTVSWYQQALGQGPQFIFQYYREEENGRGNFPPRFSGLQFPNYSSELNVNALELDDSALYLCASSWTGSGEAFFGQGTRLTVV.

This clone occurred many times. The rearrangement links TRBV10-3 to TRBJ2-7; D not resolved. Trimming cost V 4 bases and J 3 bases, with 4 bases left between them. The CDR3 has 11 amino acids. Germline loops: CDR1 ENHRY, CDR2 SYGVKD. DNA of the CDR3: TGTGCCATCAGTGCTAGCTACGAGCAGTACTTC. It yields the protein CAISASYEQYF.

There are many counts of this clone. This chain connects TRBV20-1 to TRBJ1-1; D remains unclear. Between the trimmed V and J ends, which lost 1 base and 0 bases, there was a span of 18 bases. CDR1 is DFQATT and CDR2 is SNEGSKA in the germline V gene (reference sequence). This CDR3 region has 17 residues. The CDR3 region is CSARAVAGSVMNTEAFF. CDR3 coding DNA: TGCAGTGCTAGAGCGGTGGCGGGCTCAGTGATGAACACTGAAGCTTTCTTT.

This chain uses TRBV10-3 with TRBJ2-7, with 8 bases that match TRBD2. This CDR3 spans 14 amino acids. V lost 6 bases to trimming and J lost 0 bases; unmatched junction nucleotides: 4. In germline, CDR1 is ENHRY, CDR2 SYGVKD. The CDR3 loop is CAISSSGRSYEQYF. The CDR3 DNA is TGTGCCATCAGCTCTAGCGGGCGCTCCTACGAGCAGTACTTC.

There are many counts of this clone. This chain joins TRBV20-1 and TRBJ2-7; TRBD2 aligns across 10 bases. Germline V gene lookup returns CDR1 DFQATT and CDR2 SNEGSKA (reference sequence). The CDR3 spans 17 residues. V lost 3 bases to trimming and J lost 3 bases; unmatched junction nucleotides: 14. The CDR3 bases are TGCAGTGCTAGCGTTGCTTTAGGGCTAGCGGGAGACTACGAGCAGTACTTC. This translates into CSASVALGLAGDYEQYF.

This clone showed up many times. This sequence joins TRBV27 and TRBJ1-2; 9 positions agree with TRBD1. This CDR3 has 15 amino acids. CDR1 is MNHEY, CDR2 SMNVEV, per germline (reference sequence). The ends lost 5 bases at V and 8 bases at J; junction bases unmatched: 12. CDR3 sequence: CASSGQGLNVSGYTF. The CDR3 DNA reads as TGTGCCAGCAGTGGACAGGGGTTGAATGTGAGCGGCTACACCTTC.

With respect to this clone: Other DNA variants within this sample encode the same CDR3. The rearrangement joins TRBV7-9 to TRBJ2-3; D is unclear. The CDR3 has 13 amino acids. The V end was cut by 0 bases, the J end by 6 bases, with 7 bases between. Germline V gene lookup returns CDR1 SEHNR and CDR2 FQNEAQ (reference sequence). CDR3 sequence: CASSLAMADTQYF. The CDR3 DNA reads TGTGCCAGCAGCTTAGCGATGGCGGATACGCAGTATTTT.

Remarks on this clone: At the DNA level, this CDR3 is encoded by other sequences in the same sample as well. This chain links TRBV7-3 with TRBJ2-7; perhaps TRBD2 as D (6 bases). This CDR3 region has 18 residues. V was clipped by 5 bases and J by 0 bases, with 23 bases between them. The V gene's germline CDR1 is SGHTA and CDR2 FQGTGA. CDR3 DNA: TGTGCCAGCAGCCGTCGTGGCCCGAATAGCGGTAGCTCCTACGAGCAGTACTTC. This codes for CASSRRGPNSGSSYEQYF.

Concerning this clone: This clone may be a read error of a much larger clone one base away. V usage is TRBV6-4 and J usage is TRBJ2-2, with 8 bases matching TRBD2. Looked up from germline, CDR1 is MRHNA and CDR2 is SNTAGT. The CDR3 contains 14 residues. Trimming took 3 bases from V and 7 from J; bases not matched to a gene: 4. The CDR3 nucleotides read TGTGCCAGCAGTGAAGGTAGCGGGAACGGGGAGCTGTTTTTT. Protein sequence: CASSEGSGNGELFF.

The table lists this clone with many counts. This CDR3 is also generated by other DNA sequences in the sample. The J gene is TRBJ2-3, the V gene TRBV2; unclear D gene. In germline, CDR1 is SNHLY, CDR2 FYNNEI. The length of the CDR3 is 13 residues. Trimming cost V 1 base and J 3 bases, with 5 bases left between them. CDR3 DNA: TGTGCCAGCAGTGAAGGCGGAACAGATACGCAGTATTTT. It specifies CASSEGGTDTQYF.

This clone has ten or more counts. V usage is TRBV5-4 and J usage is TRBJ1-2; 8 bases fit TRBD1. Trimming at V came to 4 bases and at J to 5 bases, leaving 10 bases not matched to a gene. Per germline, CDR1 SGHNT and CDR2 YYREEE (reference sequence). The CDR3 is 15 residues long. CDR3 residues: CASSLRDRQGYGYTF. The CDR3 DNA reads TGTGCCAGCAGCCTGAGGGACAGGCAGGGATATGGCTACACCTTC.

This clone was observed at least ten times. The V and J genes are TRBV5-1 and TRBJ2-5, with D hard to call. The CDR3 contains 15 residues. V lost 4 bases to trimming and J lost 2 bases, with 15 bases between them. Germline CDR1 reads SGHRS; CDR2 reads YFSETQ. The CDR3 spells CASSPTSGGQETQYF. CDR3 coding DNA: TGCGCCAGCAGCCCCACCTCCGGCGGACAAGAGACCCAGTACTTC.